The TCR beta chain described here comes from a study of shared clonotypes between healthy human individuals (dated by TCRdb to 2018 to 2020). General notes on the study: The cohort included three men and a couple of women between 18 and 49 years of age. Blood TCR repertoires of five healthy adults were deeply sequenced to estimate repertoire size and the extent of clonotype sharing between individuals. Leukapheresis yielded between about 0.94 and 9.5 billion PBMCs per donor. For each donor, CD4 naive and CD4 memory were each given three plates, CD8 naive was given two plates, and CD8 memory was given one plate. Different laboratories and diverse techniques were used to prepare libraries and sequence TCR repertoires, to increase sequencing depth and limit assay-specific biases.

As regards this clone: What this receptor recognizes is not known. Qualities for individual bases were not recorded, and no much larger clone is one base off.

Trimming at the junction amounts to 1 base on V and 1 base on J, and the germline ends lie 10 bases apart. CDR1 MGHRA and CDR2 YSYEKL are derived from the germline V gene. The CDR3 sequence holds 15 residues, the cysteine and phenylalanine included. Just CDR3 DNA is preserved here, 45 bases in frame from base 1. TCR CDR3 regions were amplified from genomic DNA by multiplex PCR using the deep immunoSEQ assay. For each cell subset, the extracted genomic DNA was distributed evenly across all wells of several immunoSEQ 96-well plates, and each plate served as one replicate. For sorted subsets, each replicate PCR was loaded with about 200 ng genomic DNA, equivalent to 30,000 or so T cell genomes. Purified libraries were measured with a Qubit 3.0 fluorometer, size-checked on a Bioanalyzer 2100, and measured again with the KAPA Library Quantification kit. Every immunoSEQ 96-well plate was sequenced on a separate single-read 150-cycle Illumina NextSeq 550 flow cell. Regarding the original processing steps: The immunoSEQ output contained only junctional sequences without quality scores, so filtering could not match that applied to full-length reads. Sequences were annotated with PyIR, a Python wrapper for IgBLAST v1.9, using IMGT germline references to assign V/J genes and CDR3. Reads with weak V/J assignments (E-value above 1e-6), missing CDR3, stop codons, out-of-frame junctions, or ambiguous translated residues were removed. V3J clonotypes were defined as sequences sharing the same inferred V gene, J gene, and CDR3 amino acid sequence. Percentage overlap between repertoires was calculated by dividing the number of shared unique clonotypes by the size of the smaller repertoire. RTK rarefaction, the Chao1 estimator, and Recon v2.1 estimates of unobserved clonotypes were used to assess repertoire richness. OLGA was used to compute generation probabilities for all TCRbeta clonotypes that the gDNA method yielded from a few donors. The clones in this table, taken by TCRdb from immuneACCESS, are in-frame only. Not every clone is retained; where verified, under half of the shortfall comes from an unresolved V gene, and the cause of the rest is unknown. The V and J calls and clone size were taken over from that table, and D and trimming were inferred from the DNA. Recorded for this sample are approximately 2,200,000 clones; under 95% of them occurred a single time. Under 2% of the sample rests with the top ten.

CD8 naive samples were CD45RO-negative cells positively selected for CCR7, giving a CD45RA+CCR7+ population that excluded TemRA cells. Healthy HIV-negative adults with no recently reported acute infections or vaccinations were included as donors. All donors were Caucasian adults living in Nashville, Tennessee, USA. Blood was obtained by leukapheresis, after which PBMCs were separated by Ficoll-Histopaque density gradient centrifugation and cryopreserved in liquid nitrogen vapor phase. Analytical flow cytometry was used to check the purity and quantity of every magnetically sorted T cell population. From each sorted fraction, genomic DNA was isolated and quantified by UV absorbance on a Nanodrop 2000c. What the work shows at the level of the full study, not this receptor alone: Larger estimated clonotype richness was generally found for naive subsets than for memory subsets. Based on pairwise subsampling, the degree of clonotype sharing among donors was expected to be affected by sequencing depth. Sharing across several donors was observed for approximately 5% of naive CD4, 3% to 3.5% of naive CD8, 2% to 2.5% of memory CD4, and roughly 0.43% of memory CD8 clonotypes. Sampling was limited to blood, and TCR repertoires in tissue likely differ from TCR repertoires in blood. Rarefaction of sorted-subset datasets indicated incomplete sequencing despite the large sequencing depth. Because the study included only a small number of donors, the genetic and exposure-history diversity represented was limited. Compared with non-shared clonotypes, the clonotypes found in all four sorted-subset donors had higher generation probabilities.

This sequence originates from a man younger than 35 in good health. Some clones in this sample may be carry-over from other donors' samples. The chain is encoded by TRBV4-1 joined to TRBJ2-5, and the D gene may be TRBD2, 6 bases matching. Specimen: naive CD8+ T cells from PBMCs. Sample cell subset or site, as interpreted from the label and publication: CD45RA+CCR7+. The nucleotide sequence is TGCGCCAGCAGCCAAGTGGGCGGGATCCAAGAGACCCAGTACTTC. Its translation is CASSQVGGIQETQYF.